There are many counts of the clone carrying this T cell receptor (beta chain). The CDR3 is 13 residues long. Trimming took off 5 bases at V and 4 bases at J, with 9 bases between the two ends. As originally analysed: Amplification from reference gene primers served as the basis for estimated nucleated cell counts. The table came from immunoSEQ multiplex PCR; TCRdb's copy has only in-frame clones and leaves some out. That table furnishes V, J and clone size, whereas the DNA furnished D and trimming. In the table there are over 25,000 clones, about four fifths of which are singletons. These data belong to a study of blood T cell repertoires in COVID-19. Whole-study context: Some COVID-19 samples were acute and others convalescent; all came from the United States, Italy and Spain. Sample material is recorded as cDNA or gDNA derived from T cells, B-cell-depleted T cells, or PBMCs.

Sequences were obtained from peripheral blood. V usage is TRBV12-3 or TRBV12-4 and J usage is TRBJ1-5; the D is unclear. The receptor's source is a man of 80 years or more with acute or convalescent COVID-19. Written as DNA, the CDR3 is TGTGCCAGCAGTCTCCAGTGGAATCAGCCCCAGCATTTT. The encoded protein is CASSLQWNQPQHF.